These 30 T cell receptor beta chains share one sample of origin, sequenced in a study of OX40 agonist ivuxolimab in advanced cancers. The protocol was immunoSEQ multiplex PCR, while the TCRdb copy is restricted to in-frame clones and leaves out a portion. The sample lists over 80,000 clones, just over 90% seen once, with 0.33% in the top ten. This sample comprised CD4+ or CD8+ T cells sorted from blood, obtained in a trial of the OX40 agonist ivuxolimab. Receptor source: an adult with an advanced solid tumor such as melanoma, head and neck, liver or kidney cancer.

V usage is TRBV7-8 and J usage is TRBJ2-1; 9 nucleotides align to TRBD1. The V gene end was trimmed by 5 bases and the J gene end by 2 bases; junction bases not matched to a gene: 4. The germline V gene has CDR1 SGHVS and CDR2 FQNEAQ. This CDR3 region has 15 residues. CDR3 protein: CASSNDRGAYNEQFF. DNA of the CDR3: TGTGCCAGCAGCAACGACAGGGGGGCCTACAATGAGCAGTTCTTC.

The genes are TRBV10-1 and TRBJ1-3; 7 nucleotides match TRBD1. CDR1 and CDR2 (germline): WNHNN, SYGVQD (reference sequence). The CDR3 totals 17 residues. V lost 11 bases and J lost 1; bases outside the gene matches: 17. This CDR3 is CAGRAGQQGPSGNTIYF. DNA for the CDR3: TGCGCCGGGAGGGCGGGACAGCAGGGGCCTTCTGGAAACACCATATATTTT.

The chain links TRBV18 to TRBJ2-1, with D possibly called TRBD1 or TRBD2 (5 bases each). The length of the CDR3 is 13 residues. Looked up from germline, CDR1 is KGHSH and CDR2 is LQKENI. Trimming shortened V by 6 bases and J by 5 bases, and 11 bases separated the two germline ends. CDR3 sequence: CASSPGTDNEQFF. In nucleotides, the CDR3 is TGTGCCAGCTCCCCCGGGACGGACAATGAGCAGTTCTTC.

The chain is built from TRBV15 and TRBJ1-1; perhaps TRBD1 as D (6 bases). The ends were cut back, 2 bases at V and 7 bases at J, with 11 bases in the middle. Germline CDR1 and CDR2: LNHNV and YYDKDF (reference sequence). This CDR3 has 13 amino acids. Here the CDR3 reads CATSRPGTLEAFF. DNA for the CDR3: TGTGCCACCAGCAGACCCGGGACACTTGAAGCTTTCTTT.

V and J are TRBV9 and TRBJ1-3, with D perhaps TRBD1 (5 bases). The CDR3 spans 14 residues. The germline gives CDR1 SGDLS, CDR2 YYNGEE. V was pared by 3 bases and J by 1 base, with 8 bases between. DNA of the CDR3: TGTGCCAGCAGCGCCGGGGCATCTGGAAACACCATATATTTT. Translation: CASSAGASGNTIYF.

V is TRBV27 and J is TRBJ2-1, with 8 bases lining up with TRBD1. The ends lost 7 bases at V and 3 bases at J; junction bases unmatched: 5. In germline, CDR1 is MNHEY, CDR2 SMNVEV (reference sequence). This CDR3 is built from 14 residues. This CDR3 is CASKGQVLYNEQFF. CDR3 nucleotides: TGTGCCAGCAAGGGACAGGTCCTCTACAATGAGCAGTTCTTC.

As concerns this clone: Other nucleotide sequences in the sample specify the same CDR3. V usage is TRBV9 and J usage is TRBJ2-4; tentatively, D is TRBD1 or TRBD2 (5 bases each). The CDR3 sequence is 13 residues long. Germline assignment: CDR1 SGDLS and CDR2 YYNGEE. The germline V and J ends were trimmed by 4 bases and 7 bases, with 12 bases remaining between them. For the CDR3, the DNA is TGTGCCAGCAGCCCCGGGACGGAGAACATTCAGTACTTC. It is translated as CASSPGTENIQYF.

For this clone: Other DNA sequences in this specimen translate into the identical CDR3. This chain joins TRBV4-3 and TRBJ1-5, with a tentative D call TRBD1 (6 bases). CDR3 length equals 13 residues. The V gene lost 4 bases and the J gene lost 4 bases, with 8 bases spanning the gap. Germline assignment: CDR1 LGHNA and CDR2 YSLEER. Written as DNA, the CDR3 is TGCGCCAGCAGCCTTGGACAGAATCAGCCCCAGCATTTT. Its translation is CASSLGQNQPQHF.

On this clone itself: The same CDR3 also results from other DNA sequences found in this sample. J is TRBJ2-7 and V is TRBV7-9, with D unresolved. The V gene lost 1 base and the J gene lost 3 bases, with 4 bases spanning the gap. Per the germline V gene, CDR1 is SEHNR and CDR2 is FQNEAQ (reference sequence). The CDR3 runs to 12 residues. CDR3 nucleotides: TGTGCCAGCAGCTTAGTTAGCTACGAGCAGTACTTC. It translates to CASSLVSYEQYF.

The chain recombines TRBV25-1 with TRBJ2-4, with 7 bases aligning to TRBD1. V shed 8 bases and J 0 bases; nucleotides not matched to a gene: 7. The CDR3 loop spans 15 amino acids. Germline values: CDR1 MGHDK, CDR2 SYGVNS. CDR3 sequence reads: CASRGQDQAKNIQYF. The DNA of the CDR3 is TGTGCCAGCCGTGGACAGGACCAAGCCAAAAACATTCAGTACTTC. Variable domain in full (rest from reference TRBV25-1 and TRBJ2-4): EADIYQTPRYLVIGTGKKITLECSQTMGHDKMYWYQQDPGMELHLIHYSYGVNSTEKGDLSSESTVSRIRTEHFPLTLESARPSHTSQYLCASRGQDQAKNIQYFGAGTRLSVL.

This rearrangement joins TRBV5-1 to TRBJ2-1, with 7 bases identical to TRBD1. The germline CDR1 and CDR2 sequences are SGHRS and YFSETQ. The length of the CDR3 is 14 residues. With V trimmed by 4 bases and J by 10 bases, 11 bases remained unmatched. This CDR3 reads CASSVNTGDGEQFF. The CDR3 coding sequence is TGCGCCAGCAGCGTTAATACAGGGGACGGCGAGCAGTTCTTC. Full variable domain (missing parts from reference TRBV5-1 and TRBJ2-1): KAGVTQTPRYLIKTRGQQVTLSCSPISGHRSVSWYQQTPGQGLQFLFEYFSETQRNKGNFPGRFSGRQFSNSRSEMNVSTLELGDSALYLCASSVNTGDGEQFFGPGTRLTVL.

Note on this clone: Other nucleotide sequences from this sample produce the same CDR3. V usage is TRBV9 and J usage is TRBJ2-3; unclear D gene. Germline V lookup: CDR1 SGDLS, CDR2 YYNGEE. The CDR3 runs 15 residues. V shed 0 bases and J shed 0 bases, with 8 bases lying between them. The CDR3 coding sequence is TGTGCCAGCAGCGTAGTTAGCTCTAGCACAGATACGCAGTATTTT. Translating gives CASSVVSSSTDTQYF.

This chain's CDR3 is CASSLFGLGETSGIIYNEQFF. DNA of the CDR3: TGTGCCAGCAGTTTATTCGGGCTGGGTGAGACTAGCGGGATTATTTACAATGAGCAGTTCTTC. The V and J genes are TRBV28 and TRBJ2-1, with TRBD2 identical over 11 bases. J lost 4 bases, V lost 1 base, and 18 bases had no gene match. From germline, CDR1 is MDHEN and CDR2 SYDVKM. The CDR3 has 21 amino acids.

The CDR3 spells CASSLAGTGVPYEQYF. CDR3 bases: TGCGCCAGCAGCTTGGCCGGGACAGGGGTTCCCTACGAGCAGTACTTC. The chain has TRBV5-1 and TRBJ2-7; 10 nucleotides align to TRBD1. V dropped 0 bases and J dropped 2; count of bases not matched to a gene: 5. The V gene's germline CDR1 is SGHRS and CDR2 YFSETQ. The CDR3 has 16 residues.

The rearrangement links TRBV21-1 to TRBJ2-7; the table gives TRBD2 as D, unverified against the DNA. TRBV21-1 is labeled a pseudogene. This CDR3 has 15 amino acids. The CDR3 loop is CASSKGGREPYEQYF. CDR3 DNA: TGTGCCAGCAGCAAAGGTGGGCGGGAGCCCTACGAGCAGTACTTC.

The rearrangement links TRBV9 to TRBJ2-1; 11 bases align to TRBD2. The J segment lost 9 bases and the V segment lost 0 bases, leaving 2 bases of the junction unmatched. This CDR3 contains 14 residues. The germline V gene has CDR1 SGDLS and CDR2 YYNGEE. CDR3 DNA sequence: TGTGCCAGCAGCGTAGGACTAGCGGGAAGTGAGCAGTTCTTC. Its translation: CASSVGLAGSEQFF.

The chain uses TRBV27 and TRBJ2-1; 10 bases line up with TRBD2. V trimming: 6 bases; J trimming: 7 bases; junction bases outside the gene matches: 12. The CDR3 has 16 residues. Germline CDR1 MNHEY, CDR2 SMNVEV (reference sequence). CDR3 sequence: CASSRRWLAGVNEQFF. The CDR3, as DNA: TGTGCCAGCAGCCGAAGGTGGCTAGCGGGAGTTAATGAGCAGTTCTTC.

V and J are TRBV5-5 and TRBJ1-1, with D possibly matching TRBD1 (5 bases). Germline V gene lookup returns CDR1 SGHKS and CDR2 YYEKEE (reference sequence). This CDR3 has 13 amino acids. V lost 4 bases and J lost 4, with 11 bases in between. The CDR3 bases are TGTGCCAGCAGCACCCGACAGCTCACTGAAGCTTTCTTT. Encoded protein: CASSTRQLTEAFF. Complete variable domain (other parts from reference TRBV5-5 and TRBJ1-1): DAGVTQSPTHLIKTRGQQVTLRCSPISGHKSVSWYQQVLGQGPQFIFQYYEKEERGRGNFPDRFSARQFPNYSSELNVNALLLGDSALYLCASSTRQLTEAFFGQGTRLTVV.

The chain couples TRBV9 to TRBJ1-2; TRBD1 matches at 9 bases. Looked up from germline, CDR1 is SGDLS and CDR2 is YYNGEE. Trimming removed 4 bases from V and 7 bases from J; junction bases left unmatched: 11. This CDR3 is built from 15 residues. DNA for the CDR3: TGTGCCAGCAGCTCCCCGGGACAGGGATTCGGTGGCTACACCTTC. The encoded protein is CASSSPGQGFGGYTF.

CDR3 bases: TGTGCCAGTAGCCCGACCGGGACAGGGGGCTATGGAAACACCATATATTTT. Translating gives CASSPTGTGGYGNTIYF. The genes are TRBV19 and TRBJ1-3; 12 bases line up with TRBD1. The ends lost 6 bases at V and 3 bases at J; junction bases unmatched: 9. The length of the CDR3 is 17 residues. The germline gives CDR1 LNHDA, CDR2 SQIVND (reference sequence).

CDR3 coding DNA: TGTGCCAGCAGCCCCCGTCAGGGGACTAATGAAAAACTGTTTTTT. It codes for CASSPRQGTNEKLFF. V and J are TRBV7-2 and TRBJ1-4; TRBD1 might be the D (6 bases). Germline loops: CDR1 SGHTA, CDR2 FQGNSA. V was pared by 5 bases and J by 2 bases, with 12 bases between. The CDR3 extends over 15 amino acids.

CDR3 sequence: CAIMGRNYGYTF. The CDR3 nucleotides read TGTGCCATCATGGGAAGGAACTATGGCTACACCTTC. This chain uses TRBV10-3 with TRBJ1-2; D is ambiguous. V gave up 7 bases and J gave up 2 bases, with 8 bases separating them. This CDR3 comprises 12 residues. The germline V gene has CDR1 ENHRY and CDR2 SYGVKD.

The chain couples TRBV6-6 to TRBJ1-5; TRBD1 matches 8 bases. Per the germline V gene, CDR1 is MNHNY and CDR2 is SVGAGI (reference sequence). The CDR3 totals 15 residues. Trimming cost V 6 bases and J 3 bases; bases outside gene matches: 7. The CDR3 DNA sequence: TGTGCCAGCAGAACCGGACAGGGTGACAATCAGCCCCAGCATTTT. This gives the protein CASRTGQGDNQPQHF.

CDR3 bases: TGTGCCAGCAGTTTATGGGACAGGGGGCGATCAAAGAATGAGCAGTTCTTC. It translates to CASSLWDRGRSKNEQFF. The gene calls are TRBV28 and TRBJ2-1, with TRBD1 identical over 11 bases. Looked up from germline, CDR1 is MDHEN and CDR2 is SYDVKM. The CDR3 consists of 17 residues. J gave up 7 bases and V 0 bases, and 8 bases lay outside the gene matches.

This chain's CDR3 is CASKETLSNQPQHF. Here the CDR3 DNA reads TGTGCCAGCAAGGAGACACTTAGCAATCAGCCCCAGCATTTT. V and J are TRBV6-1 and TRBJ1-5; no firm D call. Deletions cut 7 bases from V and 0 bases from J, with 10 bases between. Per germline, CDR1 MNHNS and CDR2 SASEGT. The CDR3 sequence is 14 residues long.

The chain employs TRBV27 and TRBJ2-7; D not resolved. The V gene lost 3 bases and the J gene lost 3 bases, with 9 bases spanning the gap. Germline V CDR1 and CDR2: MNHEY, SMNVEV (reference sequence). This CDR3 comprises 13 residues. The CDR3 loop reads CASSLNIGYEQYF. The CDR3 DNA is TGTGCCAGCAGTTTGAATATCGGCTACGAGCAGTACTTC.

This clone has only one observation. The CDR3 sequence is CASRLTGATYEQYF. CDR3 DNA: TGTGCCAGCAGGCTAACAGGGGCAACCTACGAGCAGTACTTC. V is TRBV2 and J is TRBJ2-5; 7 nucleotides agree with TRBD1. The DNA end is more similar to TRBJ2-7, so the J call may be wrong. There are 14 residues in the CDR3. Germline V gives CDR1 SNHLY, CDR2 FYNNEI.

The J gene is TRBJ2-7, the V gene TRBV2; D gene uncertain. The germline V and J ends were trimmed by 7 bases and 3 bases, with 10 bases remaining between them. CDR1 is SNHLY, CDR2 FYNNEI, per germline. CDR3 length: 12 amino acids. CDR3 amino acids: CASTRYSYEQYF. As DNA, the CDR3 is TGTGCCAGCACGAGGTACAGCTACGAGCAGTACTTC. Looking up the rest from reference TRBV2 and TRBJ2-7 gives the full variable domain: EPEVTQTPSHQVTQMGQEVILRCVPISNHLYFYWYRQILGQKVEFLVSFYNNEISEKSEIFDDQFSVERPDGSNFTLKIRSTKLEDSAMYFCASTRYSYEQYFGPGTRLTVT.

This rearrangement joins TRBV6-5 to TRBJ1-1; no firm D call. The ends were cut back, 2 bases at V and 2 bases at J, with 9 bases in the middle. Germline CDR1 MNHEY, CDR2 SVGAGI. This CDR3 contains 14 residues. The CDR3 DNA sequence: TGTGCCAGCAGTTACACTGGACTTAACACTGAAGCTTTCTTT. This sequence encodes CASSYTGLNTEAFF.

The chain combines TRBV5-6 with TRBJ2-3; TRBD2 matches 8 bases. V lost 4 bases to trimming and J lost 1 base; unmatched junction nucleotides: 2. Per germline, CDR1 SGHDT and CDR2 YYEEEE. The CDR3 has 14 residues. In DNA, the CDR3 is TGTGCCAGCAGCCCGACTAGCGGCACAGATACGCAGTATTTT. Translation gives CASSPTSGTDTQYF.